The 29 T cell receptor beta chains below come from one sample, sequenced in a study of blood T cell repertoires in COVID-19. Clones were sequenced by immunoSEQ multiplex PCR, and TCRdb holds only the in-frame ones, with some missing. The top ten clones hold about 13% of a sample with approximately 110,000 clones, roughly 85% of them seen once. The sequenced material came from peripheral blood. These receptors originate from a human donor in a cohort sampled during active COVID-19.

This clone showed up many times. The V call is TRBV6-4, the J call TRBJ1-5; TRBD1 might be the D (5 bases). Germline loops: CDR1 MRHNA, CDR2 SNTAGT. With 7 bases removed from V and 6 bases from J, the gap between germline ends came to 16 bases. The CDR3 runs to 14 residues. CDR3 coding DNA: TGTGCCAGCAACGAGTACCCAGGGTTTCAGCCCCAGCATTTT. Amino acids: CASNEYPGFQPQHF.

Note on this clone: The identical CDR3 is also encoded by other nucleotide sequences in the sample. The chain joins TRBV5-4 to TRBJ2-7, with 8 nucleotides matching TRBD1. After removal of 4 bases from V and 2 bases from J, the junction contained 5 bases not matched to a gene. Per germline, CDR1 SGHNT and CDR2 YYREEE (reference sequence). The CDR3 covers 14 residues. The CDR3 nucleotides read TGTGCCAGCAGCAGGACAGGGAAGACCTACGAGCAGTACTTC. This translates into CASSRTGKTYEQYF. The whole variable domain, remainder taken from reference TRBV5-4 and TRBJ2-7, is ETGVTQSPTHLIKTRGQQVTLRCSSQSGHNTVSWYQQALGQGPQFIFQYYREEENGRGNFPPRFSGLQFPNYSSELNVNALELDDSALYLCASSRTGKTYEQYFGPGTRLTVT.

The genes are TRBV15 and TRBJ2-2; the match to TRBD2 covers 9 bases. The trim removed 1 base at V and 7 bases at J, leaving 7 bases unmatched. CDR1 and CDR2 (germline): LNHNV, YYDKDF (reference sequence). The CDR3 is 16 amino acids. The CDR3 region is CATSRGSSGSFGELFF. The CDR3 DNA sequence: TGTGCCACCAGCAGAGGTAGTAGCGGGAGTTTCGGGGAGCTGTTTTTT.

This clone was seen only a few times. The chain employs TRBV3-1 (or the pseudogene TRBV3-2) and TRBJ1-3; a weak D match, TRBD1 (6 bases). The CDR3 is 15 amino acids. The germline gives CDR1 LGHDT, CDR2 YNNKEL (reference sequence). The CDR3, as DNA: TGTACAAGAGTTATACTGGACAGCTCTGGAAACACCATATATTTT. It specifies CTRVILDSSGNTIYF.

This clone showed up just a few times. V gene TRBV7-3 combines with J gene TRBJ2-2, with a possible D match to TRBD1 (5 bases). The ends were cut back, 4 bases at V and 5 bases at J, with 8 bases in the middle. CDR3 length: 13 residues. CDR1 and CDR2 from the germline V gene are SGHTA and FQGTGA. CDR3 coding DNA: TGTGCCAGCAGCTCCCAGGGTACCGGGGAGCTGTTTTTT. Translated: CASSSQGTGELFF.

This sequence joins TRBV6-8 and TRBJ1-5; D is ambiguous. Germline V CDR1 and CDR2: MNHGY, SAAAGT. The CDR3 totals 15 residues. The V gene lost 10 bases and the J gene lost 0 bases, with 16 bases spanning the gap. CDR3 sequence reads: CAIPHGIFSNQPQHF. The CDR3 DNA reads as TGTGCCATTCCCCACGGGATCTTTAGCAATCAGCCCCAGCATTTT.

This clone was observed once. The rearrangement links TRBV6-5 to TRBJ1-1, with D possibly matching TRBD1 (6 bases). This CDR3 has 14 residues. CDR1 and CDR2 from the germline V gene are MNHEY and SVGAGI. Trimming pared 2 bases from V and 2 bases from J, leaving 9 bases between. The CDR3: CASSYRTENTEAFF. In DNA, the CDR3 is TGTGCCAGCAGTTACCGGACAGAAAACACTGAAGCTTTCTTT.

This clone turned up a few times. The rearrangement uses TRBV5-1 and TRBJ1-1, with 8 positions matching TRBD1. The length of the CDR3 is 14 residues. Trimming at V came to 4 bases and at J to 5 bases, leaving 7 bases not matched to a gene. CDR1 is SGHRS, CDR2 YFSETQ, per germline. DNA for the CDR3: TGCGCCAGCAGCCTGGACAGGGTCGGGACTGAAGCTTTCTTT. This codes for CASSLDRVGTEAFF.

This clone was detected only a few times. V and J are TRBV18 and TRBJ2-7; D not certain. V was shortened by 2 bases and J by 13 bases, with 18 bases between the two germline ends. Germline-derived CDR1 and CDR2 are KGHSH and LQKENI. The CDR3 totals 13 residues. CDR3 in amino acids: CASSPESRGPAYF. DNA of the CDR3: TGTGCCAGCTCACCAGAATCTCGAGGCCCCGCTTACTTC. The complete variable domain, with remaining parts taken from reference TRBV18 and TRBJ2-7, reads NAGVMQNPRHLVRRRGQEARLRCSPMKGHSHVYWYRQLPEEGLKFMVYLQKENIIDESGMPKERFSAEFPKEGPSILRIQQVVRGDSAAYFCASSPESRGPAYFGPGTRLTVT.

This clone came up once. The rearrangement uses TRBV5-6 and TRBJ1-2; D ambiguous. The CDR3 contains 17 residues. CDR1 is SGHDT and CDR2 is YYEEEE in the germline V gene. The V end lost 2 bases, the J end lost 3 bases, and 20 bases lay between the germline ends. In DNA, the CDR3 is TGTGCCAGCAGCTTACTCCGGGAAAGTTTTTCTCACTATGGCTACACCTTC. It yields the protein CASSLLRESFSHYGYTF.

The chain is built from TRBV6-1 and TRBJ2-7, with D possibly TRBD1 on 5 matching bases. The CDR3 is 14 amino acids. The V gene's germline CDR1 is MNHNS and CDR2 SASEGT. V gave up 3 bases and J gave up 1 base, with 10 bases separating them. In nucleotides, the CDR3 is TGTGCCAGCAGTGATGTGGCAGGGTCCTACGAGCAGTACTTC. Amino acids: CASSDVAGSYEQYF.

The chain combines TRBV12-3 or TRBV12-4 with TRBJ2-2; no definite D call. This CDR3 has 13 residues. V gave up 1 base and J gave up 7 bases, with 7 bases separating them. The CDR3 spells CASSLGVGGELFF. The CDR3 DNA is TGTGCCAGCAGTTTAGGAGTTGGCGGGGAGCTGTTTTTT.

The V call is TRBV10-3, the J call TRBJ2-7; 8 bases line up with TRBD1. The CDR3 is 20 residues long. V trimming: 3 bases; J trimming: 7 bases; junction bases outside the gene matches: 26. Germline CDR1 ENHRY, CDR2 SYGVKD. The chain's CDR3 is CAISDPFKPRGQGTTLEQYF. The CDR3 nucleotides are TGTGCCATCAGTGACCCATTTAAGCCCCGTGGACAGGGAACTACGTTGGAGCAGTACTTC.

The chain carries TRBV19 and TRBJ1-4; D gene uncertain. Trimming pared 7 bases from V and 8 bases from J, leaving 20 bases between. The length of the CDR3 is 15 residues. CDR1 is LNHDA, CDR2 SQIVND, per germline (reference sequence). This CDR3 reads CASKDPSMGGEKLFF. In DNA form, the CDR3 reads TGTGCCAGTAAGGACCCTTCCATGGGAGGGGAAAAACTGTTTTTT.

This chain uses TRBV28 with TRBJ2-1, with D possibly TRBD2 on 6 matching bases. Germline lookup yields CDR1 MDHEN and CDR2 SYDVKM. Trimming shortened V by 8 bases and J by 1 base, and 18 bases separated the two germline ends. The CDR3 consists of 16 residues. CDR3 residues: CASPPVGGVSYNEQFF. CDR3 in DNA: TGTGCCAGCCCTCCCGTGGGCGGGGTGTCCTACAATGAGCAGTTCTTC.

The chain carries TRBV5-5 and TRBJ2-3; D unresolved. Germline CDR1 SGHKS, CDR2 YYEKEE (reference sequence). The CDR3 is made up of 17 amino acids. V was pared by 4 bases and J by 1 base, with 19 bases between. CDR3 in amino acids: CASSLQFDTRGTDTQYF. In DNA, the CDR3 is TGTGCCAGCAGCCTGCAATTCGACACCCGAGGCACAGATACGCAGTATTTT.

V gene TRBV6-5 combines with J gene TRBJ2-1; D perhaps matches TRBD1 (5 bases). This CDR3 spans 14 amino acids. Deletions cut 8 bases from V and 10 bases from J, with 21 bases between. CDR1 is MNHEY, CDR2 SVGAGI, per germline. Here the CDR3 DNA reads TGTGCCAGCCTCCCTATAAGAAGCGCAGGGGAGCAGTTCTTC. Translated: CASLPIRSAGEQFF.

CDR3 sequence: CASRGTGDTGELFF. CDR3 in DNA: TGTGCCAGCAGAGGGACAGGGGACACCGGGGAGCTGTTTTTT. This chain uses TRBV5-5 with TRBJ2-2; TRBD1 matches 10 bases. Germline CDR1 and CDR2: SGHKS and YYEKEE (reference sequence). CDR3 size: 14 residues. V was pared by 5 bases and J by 3 bases, with 1 base of the junction left unmatched.

V gene TRBV5-1 combines with J gene TRBJ2-1, with TRBD2 matching over 10 bases. V lost 0 bases, J lost 4 bases, and 1 base stayed unmatched. CDR1 and CDR2 (germline): SGHRS, YFSETQ. This CDR3 is built from 15 residues. Written as DNA, the CDR3 is TGCGCCAGCAGCTTGGCTAGCGGGGGTTACAATGAGCAGTTCTTC. Translated: CASSLASGGYNEQFF.

The V call is TRBV7-8, the J call TRBJ2-7; 7 nucleotides agree with TRBD1. Germline trimming cut 5 bases from V and 5 bases from J; bases unmatched to any gene: 9. CDR3 length: 14 residues. Germline lookup yields CDR1 SGHVS and CDR2 FQNEAQ. CDR3 nucleotide sequence: TGTGCCAGCAGCCTCGGGACAGCAATCCACGAGCAGTACTTC. As protein: CASSLGTAIHEQYF. The full variable domain, its missing parts supplied by reference TRBV7-8 and TRBJ2-7, is GAGVSQSPRYKVAKRGQDVALRCDPISGHVSLFWYQQALGQGPEFLTYFQNEAQLDKSGLPSDRFFAERPEGSVSTLKIQRTQQEDSAVYLCASSLGTAIHEQYFGPGTRLTVT.

J is TRBJ1-5 and V is TRBV6-2 or TRBV6-3, with 7 positions matching TRBD1. The length of the CDR3 is 19 residues. From germline, CDR1 is MNHEY and CDR2 SVGEGT. V lost 2 bases and J lost 0; bases outside the gene matches: 13. CDR3: CASSYTSQGVSNSNQPQHF. CDR3 DNA sequence: TGTGCCAGCAGTTACACCTCGCAGGGGGTCTCTAATAGCAATCAGCCCCAGCATTTT.

The chain has TRBV2 and TRBJ2-1; the D gene is possibly TRBD1 (5 bases). Deletions cut 9 bases from V and 3 bases from J, with 12 bases between. This CDR3 contains 13 residues. Germline V gene lookup returns CDR1 SNHLY and CDR2 FYNNEI. CDR3 protein: CASDDSDYNEQFF. The CDR3 DNA reads TGTGCCAGTGATGACAGCGACTACAATGAGCAGTTCTTC.

The chain couples TRBV6-2 or TRBV6-3 to TRBJ2-7, with D hard to call. The CDR3 has 13 amino acids. CDR1 MNHEY and CDR2 SVGEGT come from the germline V gene. V lost 0 bases and J lost 6, with 9 bases in between. CDR3 residues: CASSYSWRSEQYF. The CDR3 bases are TGTGCCAGCAGTTACTCTTGGAGATCCGAGCAGTACTTC.

The CDR3, as DNA: TGTGCCAGCAGCTTGGTTACGGGTAGCTCCTACAATGAGCAGTTCTTC. Its translation: CASSLVTGSSYNEQFF. The J gene is TRBJ2-1, the V gene TRBV5-6; unclear D gene. The V end was cut by 0 bases, the J end by 0 bases, with 10 bases between. Germline assignment: CDR1 SGHDT and CDR2 YYEEEE. The CDR3 is made up of 16 amino acids.

This sequence joins TRBV4-3 and TRBJ1-1, with 9 bases identical to TRBD1. V lost 3 bases, J lost 12 bases, and 11 bases stayed unmatched. The germline gives CDR1 LGHNA, CDR2 YSLEER. The length of the CDR3 is 14 residues. The CDR3 region has the DNA TGCGCCAGCAGCCAGACCGGGACAGGGAGTTCGACTTTCTTT. Amino acids: CASSQTGTGSSTFF.

This chain joins TRBV6-5 and TRBJ2-7; D may be TRBD2 (5 bases). The CDR3 covers 13 residues. The germline CDR1 and CDR2 sequences are MNHEY and SVGAGI. V lost 10 bases to trimming and J lost 6 bases, with 19 bases between them. The CDR3 coding sequence is TGTGCCACTCTGGGTAGCGAGAAATTCGAGCAGTACTTC. It translates to CATLGSEKFEQYF.

V and J are TRBV24-1 and TRBJ2-3, with D perhaps TRBD2 (7 bases). V lost 7 bases to trimming and J lost 4 bases, with 14 bases between them. The CDR3 runs to 14 residues. From germline, CDR1 is KGHDR and CDR2 SFDVKD. The CDR3 protein is CATREGGEADTQYF. The CDR3, as DNA: TGTGCCACCAGGGAAGGGGGGGAGGCAGATACGCAGTATTTT.

The rearrangement joins TRBV6-5 to TRBJ1-6; 11 positions agree with TRBD1. With V trimmed by 6 bases and J by 10 bases, 5 bases remained unmatched. The germline V gene has CDR1 MNHEY and CDR2 SVGAGI. The CDR3 is 14 residues long. This CDR3 reads CASRLGQGDSPLHF. CDR3 DNA: TGTGCCAGCAGGCTGGGACAGGGGGACTCACCCCTCCACTTT.

The chain couples TRBV4-2 to TRBJ1-6; the match to TRBD1 covers 8 bases. CDR1 is LGHNA and CDR2 is YNFKEQ in the germline V gene. CDR3 length: 17 amino acids. V shed 0 bases, J shed 6 bases, and the junction held 7 bases outside the gene matches. CDR3 sequence: CASSQDGAGTGNSPLHF. The CDR3, as DNA: TGTGCCAGCAGCCAAGATGGTGCCGGGACAGGTAATTCACCCCTCCACTTT.